What follows are 5 T cell receptor beta chains derived from one specimen sequenced in a study of blood T cell repertoires in COVID-19. Only in-frame clones appear in the TCRdb table, and some are missing; sequencing was by immunoSEQ multiplex PCR. The sample yields around 250,000 clones, over 75% seen once. What was sequenced was PBMCs or T cells enriched from blood (not recorded which). These receptors were collected from a woman aged 40 to 50 who had been exposed to COVID-19.

This chain joins TRBV7-9 and TRBJ1-6, with TRBD1 identical over 8 bases. V gave up 5 bases and J gave up 3 bases; unmatched junction bases: 3. CDR1 is SEHNR, CDR2 FQNEAQ, per germline (reference sequence). CDR3 length equals 15 residues. The CDR3 region is CASSTGTGYNSPLHF. The DNA for the CDR3 is TGTGCCAGCAGCACCGGGACAGGCTATAATTCACCCCTCCACTTT.

The chain couples TRBV5-4 to TRBJ2-3; the match to TRBD2 covers 10 bases. The CDR3 extends over 14 amino acids. Unmatched junction bases numbered 6, after V lost 4 bases and J lost 7 bases. CDR1 is SGHNT, CDR2 YYREEE, per germline (reference sequence). The CDR3 bases are TGTGCCAGCAGCGCAAAGCGGGAGGGGTATACGCAGTATTTT. Translation: CASSAKREGYTQYF.

This sequence joins TRBV10-1 and TRBJ2-2; 10 positions match TRBD1. Germline V gives CDR1 WNHNN, CDR2 SYGVQD (reference sequence). The CDR3 covers 18 residues. V lost 5 bases, J lost 6 bases, and 15 bases stayed unmatched. CDR3 bases: TGCGCCAGCAGTCAACAGACAGGGGGCGCCCCGTTACCCGGGGAGCTGTTTTTT. It encodes CASSQQTGGAPLPGELFF.

The chain carries TRBV2 and TRBJ1-1; D might be TRBD1 (6 bases). V lost 5 bases and J 6 bases, leaving 10 bases between the germline ends. Per germline, CDR1 SNHLY and CDR2 FYNNEI. The CDR3 has 12 residues. The CDR3 DNA reads TGTGCCAGCAGTCCACAGGGCCCTGAAGCTTTCTTT. This gives the protein CASSPQGPEAFF. Using reference TRBV2 and TRBJ1-1 for the parts outside the CDR3, the full variable domain is EPEVTQTPSHQVTQMGQEVILRCVPISNHLYFYWYRQILGQKVEFLVSFYNNEISEKSEIFDDQFSVERPDGSNFTLKIRSTKLEDSAMYFCASSPQGPEAFFGQGTRLTVV.

Concerning this clone: The germline gene is not matched at one end of the junction; a read error may be the cause. V usage is TRBV19 and J usage is TRBJ1-3; 10 nucleotides match TRBD1. The CDR3 consists of 13 residues. Germline V gene data show CDR1 as LNHDA and CDR2 as SQIVND (reference sequence). The DNA for the CDR3 is TGTGCCAGTAGTACCCAAACCGGGACAGGGGTTTACTTT. As protein: CASSTQTGTGVYF.